Listed here are 20 T cell receptor beta chains from one sample, sequenced in a study of CD4 T cells in relation to SARS-CoV-2 and coronaviruses. Data came from immunoSEQ multiplex PCR; TCRdb stores just in-frame clones and leaves some out. The table shows about 64,000 clones, with 94% occurring only once. Before the COVID-19 pandemic, during about 2011-2019, CD4+ T cells were taken from unexposed donors. The sequenced sample consisted of naive CD4+ T cells from PBMCs. Documented subset: naive CD4+ T cells isolated by negative enrichment. The source is a human donor in good health.

With regard to this clone: One end of the junction varies from germline; a read error may be responsible. The rearrangement joins TRBV3-1 (or the pseudogene TRBV3-2) to TRBJ2-7; TRBD2 might be the D (5 bases). From germline, CDR1 is LGHDT and CDR2 YNNKEL (reference sequence). The CDR3 is 14 amino acids. In DNA form, the CDR3 reads TGTGCCAGCAGCTGGCGGTTTGAGAGCTGGGAGCAGTGCTTC. Its protein is CASSWRFESWEQCF.

The chain links TRBV30 to TRBJ2-1, with 13 bases that match TRBD2. The CDR3 runs 17 residues. Looked up from germline, CDR1 is GTSNPN and CDR2 is SVGIG (reference sequence). The V segment lost 4 bases and the J segment 6 bases; nucleotides outside the gene matches: 12. In DNA form, the CDR3 reads TGTGCCTGGAATCGGACTAGCGGGAGAACTTTTGTCAATGAGCAGTTCTTC. Its protein is CAWNRTSGRTFVNEQFF.

This chain uses TRBV5-4 with TRBJ1-1; TRBD1 is a possible D gene (5 bases). Trimming took off 2 bases at V and 4 bases at J, with 12 bases between the two ends. CDR1 SGHNT and CDR2 YYREEE come from the germline V gene (reference sequence). This CDR3 is built from 14 residues. The CDR3 loop reads CASSFTGRGTEAFF. The CDR3 nucleotides are TGTGCCAGCAGCTTCACGGGACGAGGCACTGAAGCTTTCTTT.

V gene TRBV11-2 combines with J gene TRBJ2-1, with TRBD2 matching over 10 bases. In germline, CDR1 is SGHAT, CDR2 FQNNGV. V lost 6 bases, J lost 9 bases, and 8 bases stayed unmatched. The CDR3 consists of 14 residues. The CDR3 DNA follows: TGTGCCAGCAGAGCCCTAGCGGGAGCTATTGAGCAGTTCTTC. Protein: CASRALAGAIEQFF.

The CDR3 bases are TGTGCCAGCAGTTTATTCAGGTCTGTGAGCGGGAGTGGGAATGAGCAGTTCTTC. It encodes CASSLFRSVSGSGNEQFF. The chain employs TRBV28 and TRBJ2-1; TRBD2 matches 8 bases. The CDR3 runs 18 residues. Germline CDR1 reads MDHEN; CDR2 reads SYDVKM. J lost 7 bases, V lost 1 base, and 15 bases had no gene match.

For this clone: At the DNA level, this CDR3 is encoded by other sequences in the same sample as well. The chain combines TRBV27 with TRBJ1-6, with 7 bases lining up with TRBD1. V lost 4 bases and J lost 4; bases outside the gene matches: 4. This CDR3 spans 15 amino acids. CDR1 and CDR2 (germline): MNHEY, SMNVEV (reference sequence). The CDR3 loop is CASSSTGQYNSPLHF. Here the CDR3 DNA reads TGTGCCAGCAGTTCAACGGGACAGTATAATTCACCCCTCCACTTT.

The chain couples TRBV11-2 to TRBJ1-5, with a weak D call TRBD1 (5 bases). Germline-derived CDR1 and CDR2 are SGHAT and FQNNGV. This CDR3 contains 13 residues. V was clipped by 1 base and J by 7 bases, with 8 bases between them. Here the CDR3 DNA reads TGTGCCAGCAGCTTAGCCGAGGGGCAGCCCCAGCATTTT. Its protein is CASSLAEGQPQHF.

The rearrangement joins TRBV3-1 (or the pseudogene TRBV3-2) to TRBJ2-5; 7 bases line up with TRBD1. CDR1 LGHDT and CDR2 YNNKEL come from the germline V gene (reference sequence). The CDR3 is made up of 14 amino acids. The J segment lost 4 bases and the V segment lost 2 bases, leaving 4 bases of the junction unmatched. The CDR3 here is CASSQLGGRETQYF. The CDR3 DNA follows: TGTGCCAGCAGCCAATTAGGGGGCCGAGAGACCCAGTACTTC.

CDR3 amino acids: CASSPTRLAGVLNEQFF. CDR3 bases: TGTGCCAGCAGCCCCACCAGACTAGCGGGAGTATTGAATGAGCAGTTCTTC. This chain connects TRBV6-2 or TRBV6-3 to TRBJ2-1; 12 positions match TRBD2. J lost 7 bases, V lost 6 bases, and 13 bases had no gene match. CDR1 is MNHEY and CDR2 is SVGEGT in the germline V gene. The CDR3 totals 17 residues.

This clone occurred a few times. V gene TRBV24-1 combines with J gene TRBJ2-3; no clear D. CDR1 and CDR2 (germline): KGHDR, SFDVKD. Trimming removed 5 bases at V and 2 bases at J, with 13 bases between. This CDR3 has 15 residues. CDR3 nucleotide sequence: TGTGCCACCAGTGGGGTGGCACCCCCCACAGATACGCAGTATTTT. Its protein product is CATSGVAPPTDTQYF.

The chain employs TRBV28 and TRBJ1-2; 7 positions match TRBD1. Germline CDR1 and CDR2: MDHEN and SYDVKM. V shed 4 bases, J shed 2 bases, and the junction held 1 base outside the gene matches. There are 13 residues in the CDR3. CDR3 nucleotide sequence: TGTGCCAGCAGTTCGGGACAGAACTATGGCTACACCTTC. Protein sequence: CASSSGQNYGYTF.

V usage is TRBV18 and J usage is TRBJ1-1, with D tentatively TRBD1 (5 bases). Trimming pared 5 bases from V and 5 bases from J, leaving 9 bases between. CDR3 length equals 12 residues. Germline V lookup: CDR1 KGHSH, CDR2 LQKENI. CDR3 residues: CASSRTPTEAFF. For the CDR3, the DNA is TGTGCCAGCTCAAGGACACCTACTGAAGCTTTCTTT.

This clone was seen once. The rearrangement joins TRBV7-3 to TRBJ2-6; no clear D. The germline gives CDR1 SGHTA, CDR2 FQGTGA. Trimming cost V 1 base and J 0 bases, with 1 base left between them. The CDR3 contains 14 residues. CDR3 sequence reads: CASSLSSGANVLTF. CDR3 nucleotides: TGTGCCAGCAGCTTAAGCTCTGGGGCCAACGTCCTGACTTTC.

V and J are TRBV9 and TRBJ2-7; maybe TRBD1 (6 bases). The CDR3 has 14 residues. Between the trimmed V and J ends, which lost 3 bases and 4 bases, there was a span of 14 bases. CDR1 and CDR2 from the germline V gene are SGDLS and YYNGEE. The CDR3 here is CASSETTQGYEQYF. The CDR3 nucleotides read TGTGCCAGCAGCGAGACCACCCAGGGGTACGAGCAGTACTTC.

The chain carries TRBV27 and TRBJ2-1; D ambiguous. The CDR3 has 17 residues. V lost 5 bases to trimming and J lost 2 bases, with 19 bases between them. CDR1 is MNHEY, CDR2 SMNVEV, per germline (reference sequence). CDR3 nucleotides: TGTGCCAGCAGTCACCTATACAGAAATCGTCCCTACAATGAGCAGTTCTTC. This gives the protein CASSHLYRNRPYNEQFF.

Here the CDR3 reads CASSRGGQIYNEQFF. The CDR3 DNA reads as TGTGCCAGCTCACGCGGAGGGCAGATCTACAATGAGCAGTTCTTC. This chain joins TRBV18 and TRBJ2-1, with a possible D match to TRBD2 (6 bases). The ends were cut back, 4 bases at V and 3 bases at J, with 13 bases in the middle. The CDR3 loop spans 15 amino acids. CDR1 is KGHSH, CDR2 LQKENI, per germline. Variable domain in full (rest from reference TRBV18 and TRBJ2-1): NAGVMQNPRHLVRRRGQEARLRCSPMKGHSHVYWYRQLPEEGLKFMVYLQKENIIDESGMPKERFSAEFPKEGPSILRIQQVVRGDSAAYFCASSRGGQIYNEQFFGPGTRLTVL.

The genes are TRBV14 and TRBJ2-7; D not certain. Germline values: CDR1 SGHDN, CDR2 FVKESK. The CDR3 covers 13 residues. Deletions cut 4 bases from V and 4 bases from J, with 11 bases between. The CDR3 region is CASSPRSRYEQYF. As DNA, the CDR3 is TGTGCCAGCAGCCCTCGCTCGAGATACGAGCAGTACTTC.

V and J are TRBV30 and TRBJ1-6; D is unresolved. CDR1 GTSNPN and CDR2 SVGIG come from the germline V gene (reference sequence). V dropped 0 bases and J dropped 7 bases, with 19 bases sitting between them. CDR3 size: 17 residues. The CDR3 is CAWSVGQVFGRNSPLHF. The CDR3 coding sequence is TGTGCCTGGAGTGTTGGTCAGGTCTTCGGGAGAAATTCACCCCTCCACTTT.

The genes are TRBV5-1 and TRBJ2-2, with 8 bases that match TRBD2. The CDR3 runs 15 residues. The germline V gene has CDR1 SGHRS and CDR2 YFSETQ. Trimming at V came to 0 bases and at J to 6 bases, leaving 4 bases not matched to a gene. The CDR3 reads CASSLVAGPSGELFF. The CDR3 nucleotides read TGCGCCAGCAGCTTGGTAGCGGGACCCTCCGGGGAGCTGTTTTTT.

The chain has TRBV15 and TRBJ1-4; D gene uncertain. The germline V and J ends were trimmed by 1 base and 4 bases, with 4 bases remaining between them. CDR1 and CDR2 from the germline V gene are LNHNV and YYDKDF (reference sequence). The CDR3 runs 13 residues. This chain's CDR3 is CATSRVYNEKLFF. DNA for the CDR3: TGTGCCACCAGCAGAGTATATAATGAAAAACTGTTTTTT.